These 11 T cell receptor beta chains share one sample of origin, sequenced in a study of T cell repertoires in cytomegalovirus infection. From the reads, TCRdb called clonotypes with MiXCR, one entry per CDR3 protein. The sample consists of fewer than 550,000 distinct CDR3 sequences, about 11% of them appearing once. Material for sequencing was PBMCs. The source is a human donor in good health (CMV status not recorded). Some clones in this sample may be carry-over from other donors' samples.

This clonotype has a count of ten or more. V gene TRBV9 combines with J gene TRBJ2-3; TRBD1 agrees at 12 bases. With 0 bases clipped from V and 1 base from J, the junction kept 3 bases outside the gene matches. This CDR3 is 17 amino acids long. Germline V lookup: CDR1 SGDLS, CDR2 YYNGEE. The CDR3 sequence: CASSVEGTGGGTDTQYF. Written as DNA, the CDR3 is TGTGCCAGCAGCGTAGAAGGGACAGGGGGCGGCACAGATACGCAGTATTTT.

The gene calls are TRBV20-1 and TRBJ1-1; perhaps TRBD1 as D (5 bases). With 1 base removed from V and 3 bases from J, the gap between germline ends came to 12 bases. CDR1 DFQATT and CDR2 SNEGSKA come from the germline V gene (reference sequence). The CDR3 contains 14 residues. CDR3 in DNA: TGCAGTGCTAGAGGTCCGGGGGGGGACACTGAAGCTTTCTTT. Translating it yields CSARGPGGDTEAFF.

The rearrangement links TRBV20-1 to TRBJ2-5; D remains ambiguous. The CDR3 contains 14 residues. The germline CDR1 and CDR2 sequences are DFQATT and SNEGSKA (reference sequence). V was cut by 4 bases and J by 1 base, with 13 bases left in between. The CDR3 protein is CSATAANSQETQYF. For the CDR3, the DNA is TGCAGTGCTACAGCCGCAAACTCCCAAGAGACCCAGTACTTC.

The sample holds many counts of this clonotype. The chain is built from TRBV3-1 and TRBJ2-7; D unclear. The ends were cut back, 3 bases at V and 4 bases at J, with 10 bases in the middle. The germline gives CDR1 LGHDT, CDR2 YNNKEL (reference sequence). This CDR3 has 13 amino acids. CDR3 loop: CASSQGSAYEQYF. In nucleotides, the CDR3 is TGTGCCAGCAGCCAGGGGTCGGCGTACGAGCAGTACTTC.

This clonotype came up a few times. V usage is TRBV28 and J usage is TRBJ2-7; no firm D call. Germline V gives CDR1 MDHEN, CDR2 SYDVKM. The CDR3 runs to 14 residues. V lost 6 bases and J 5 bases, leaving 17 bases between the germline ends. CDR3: CASSPRWASDEQYF. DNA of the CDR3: TGTGCCAGCAGCCCTCGGTGGGCCAGCGACGAGCAGTACTTC. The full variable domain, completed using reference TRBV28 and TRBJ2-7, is DVKVTQSSRYLVKRTGEKVFLECVQDMDHENMFWYRQDPGLGLRLIYFSYDVKMKEKGDIPEGYSVSREKKERFSLILESASTNQTSMYLCASSPRWASDEQYFGPGTRLTVT.

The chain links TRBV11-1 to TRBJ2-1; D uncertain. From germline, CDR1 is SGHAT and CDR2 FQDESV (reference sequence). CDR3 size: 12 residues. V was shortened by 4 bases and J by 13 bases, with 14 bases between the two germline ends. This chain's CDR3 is CASSSEVQIQFF. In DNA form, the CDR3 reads TGTGCCAGCAGCTCAGAGGTTCAGATTCAGTTCTTC. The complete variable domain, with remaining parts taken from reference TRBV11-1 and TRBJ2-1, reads EAEVAQSPRYKITEKSQAVAFWCDPISGHATLYWYRQILGQGPELLVQFQDESVVDDSQLPKDRFSAERLKGVDSTLKIQPAELGDSAMYLCASSSEVQIQFFGPGTRLTVL.

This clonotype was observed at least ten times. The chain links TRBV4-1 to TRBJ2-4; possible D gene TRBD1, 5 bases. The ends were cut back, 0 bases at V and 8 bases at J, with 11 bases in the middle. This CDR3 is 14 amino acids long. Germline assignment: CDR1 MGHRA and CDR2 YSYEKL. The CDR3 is CASSQDQGVDIQYF. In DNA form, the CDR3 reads TGCGCCAGCAGCCAAGATCAGGGTGTGGACATTCAGTACTTC.

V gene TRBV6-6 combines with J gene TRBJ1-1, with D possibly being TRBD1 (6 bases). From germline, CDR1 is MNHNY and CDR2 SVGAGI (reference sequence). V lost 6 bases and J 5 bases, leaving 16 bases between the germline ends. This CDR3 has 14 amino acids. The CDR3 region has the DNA TGTGCCAGCAGACTCCGCACAGGGAGAACTGAAGCTTTCTTT. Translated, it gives CASRLRTGRTEAFF.

CDR3 nucleotides: TGTGCCAGCAGCCACACAGCAGGGAACACTGAAGCTTTCTTT. It is translated as CASSHTAGNTEAFF. The V gene is TRBV3-1, the J gene TRBJ1-1; the D is unclear. CDR1 and CDR2 (germline): LGHDT, YNNKEL (reference sequence). The CDR3 sequence is 14 residues long. Trimming took off 3 bases at V and 1 base at J, with 9 bases between the two ends. The whole variable domain, filled in from reference TRBV3-1 and TRBJ1-1, reads DTAVSQTPKYLVTQMGNDKSIKCEQNLGHDTMYWYKQDSKKFLKIMFSYNNKELIINETVPNRFSPKSPDKAHLNLHINSLELGDSAVYFCASSHTAGNTEAFFGQGTRLTVV.

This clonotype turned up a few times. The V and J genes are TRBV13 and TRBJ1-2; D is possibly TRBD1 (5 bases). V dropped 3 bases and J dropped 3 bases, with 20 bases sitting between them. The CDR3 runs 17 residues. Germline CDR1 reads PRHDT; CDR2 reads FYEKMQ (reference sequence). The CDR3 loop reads CASSFGVGATQYYGYTF. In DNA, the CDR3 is TGTGCCAGCAGCTTCGGGGTTGGGGCCACTCAATACTATGGCTACACCTTC.

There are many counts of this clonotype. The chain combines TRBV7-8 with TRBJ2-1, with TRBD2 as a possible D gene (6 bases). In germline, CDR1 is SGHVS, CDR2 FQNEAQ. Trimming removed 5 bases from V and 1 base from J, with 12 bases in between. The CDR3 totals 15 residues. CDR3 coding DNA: TGTGCCAGCAGCACACGGGACTTTTCCTACAATGAGCAGTTCTTC. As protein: CASSTRDFSYNEQFF. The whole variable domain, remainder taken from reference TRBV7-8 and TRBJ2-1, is GAGVSQSPRYKVAKRGQDVALRCDPISGHVSLFWYQQALGQGPEFLTYFQNEAQLDKSGLPSDRFFAERPEGSVSTLKIQRTQQEDSAVYLCASSTRDFSYNEQFFGPGTRLTVL.